Listed below are T cell receptor beta chains from one sample, sequenced in a study of blood T cell repertoires in COVID-19. Sequencing used immunoSEQ multiplex PCR; TCRdb keeps in-frame clones, though not all of them. Of 250,000 to 350,000 clones in the sample, approximately 91% are singletons; the top ten hold around 13%. Sequencing was carried out using peripheral blood. The receptor set was obtained from a woman aged 55-69 years with acute or convalescent COVID-19. CDR3s leave out the opening cysteine and the closing phenylalanine or tryptophan.

J: TRBJ1-6; V: TRBV2; CDR3: ASSPQLGTENSPLH
J: TRBJ1-2; V: TRBV6-5; CDR3: ASSYLTGQRYT
J: TRBJ2-1; V: TRBV12-3/TRBV12-4; CDR3: ASSPTGAQF
J: TRBJ2-5; V: TRBV7-6; CDR3: ASSLGLAGGRYQETQY
J: TRBJ1-1; V: TRBV5-4; CDR3: ASSAPPNPSRNTEAF
J: TRBJ2-7; V: TRBV6-5; CDR3: ASSSQEGSYEQY
J: TRBJ1-1; V: TRBV4-1; CDR3: ASRQGVNTEAF
J: TRBJ2-6; V: TRBV18; CDR3: ASSPLGLASSGANVLT
J: TRBJ1-6; V: TRBV3-1/TRBV3-2; CDR3: ASSQPGSYNSPLH
J: TRBJ1-5; V: TRBV29-1; CDR3: SAGTGGAGNQPQH
J: TRBJ2-5; V: TRBV27; CDR3: ARWSGQSFGETQY
J: TRBJ1-5; V: TRBV27; CDR3: ASSLAGEDQPQH
J: TRBJ1-1; V: TRBV12-3/TRBV12-4; CDR3: ATAGATEAF
J: TRBJ2-7; V: TRBV5-5; CDR3: ASSPNNYEQY
J: TRBJ2-5; V: TRBV7-2; CDR3: ASSLVVQRGQETQY
J: TRBJ1-1; V: TRBV6-2/TRBV6-3; CDR3: ASSPLVGGIGNTEAF
J: TRBJ1-1; V: TRBV12-3/TRBV12-4; CDR3: ASSFERVGAF
J: TRBJ2-3; V: TRBV5-4; CDR3: ASSRGPPDYPPDTQY
J: TRBJ1-2; V: TRBV18; CDR3: ASSPGQGNYGYT
J: TRBJ2-5; V: TRBV14; CDR3: ASSQGGTSGRETQY
J: TRBJ2-7; V: TRBV27; CDR3: ASIFGPGQGY
J: TRBJ2-1; V: TRBV14; CDR3: ASSLPHGVSYNEQF
J: TRBJ2-7; V: TRBV9; CDR3: ASSGGSGFSSYEQY
J: TRBJ1-5; V: TRBV2; CDR3: ASSGPGGVNQPQH
J: TRBJ1-1; V: TRBV3-1/TRBV3-2; CDR3: ASSQGTSWTEAF
J: TRBJ2-7; V: TRBV28; CDR3: ASSSGGQAIYEQY
J: TRBJ2-1; V: TRBV7-2; CDR3: ASSFIGAEQF
J: TRBJ2-7; V: TRBV29-1; CDR3: SVSGTSGRWYEQY
J: TRBJ2-2; V: TRBV2; CDR3: ASSEEFRSTNTGELF
J: TRBJ1-2; V: TRBV27; CDR3: ASSSRTGITNYGYT
J: TRBJ1-5; V: TRBV4-1; CDR3: ASSHTRSRGVNQPQH
J: TRBJ1-1; V: TRBV3-1/TRBV3-2; CDR3: ASSHSLTGNTEAF
J: TRBJ2-3; V: TRBV19; CDR3: ASSPQGADTQY
J: TRBJ2-7; V: TRBV9; CDR3: ASSAGTPLEQY
J: TRBJ2-5; V: TRBV4-2; CDR3: ASSQGWTNQETQY
J: TRBJ2-1; V: TRBV5-1; CDR3: ASSLATSGGLYGEQF
J: TRBJ1-1; V: TRBV30; CDR3: AWSRVTEAF
J: TRBJ2-1; V: TRBV9; CDR3: ASSPRLAGVTSYNEQF
J: TRBJ1-1; V: TRBV27; CDR3: ASSSAGTGTPEAF
J: TRBJ1-4; V: TRBV6-2/TRBV6-3; CDR3: ASGQILRNEKLF
J: TRBJ1-1; V: TRBV25-1; CDR3: ASSVLDSLMNTEAF
J: TRBJ2-5; V: TRBV9; CDR3: ASSALAGGQETQY
J: TRBJ1-5; V: TRBV6-1; CDR3: ASSEGNRGYNQPQH
J: TRBJ1-3; V: TRBV11-2; CDR3: ASRRVSGNTIY
J: TRBJ2-1; V: TRBV3-1/TRBV3-2; CDR3: ASSQGLAGAHSYNEQF
J: TRBJ2-1; V: TRBV30; CDR3: AWSVGSGAGEQF
J: TRBJ1-6; V: TRBV2; CDR3: ASSSRTGMNSPLH